This record concerns one T cell receptor (beta chain) sequence. The antigen is undetermined. This sample was taken from a study of shared clonotypes between healthy human individuals. Study outcomes and limitations: Sequencing depth was predicted to influence how clonotypes are shared among donors. Non-shared clonotypes had lower generation probabilities than those shared by all four donors.

Germline V gives CDR1 GTSNPN, CDR2 SVGIG (reference sequence). This CDR3 has 15 residues. The V gene lost 3 bases and the J gene lost 5 bases, with 17 bases spanning the gap. Generated by immunoSEQ multiplex PCR, the TCRdb table keeps only in-frame clones and is missing some. Of about 1 million clones detected, around 76% appear once; the ten largest clones hold about 1.5%. V is TRBV30 and J is TRBJ1-3; D is possibly TRBD1 (6 bases). Material for sequencing was memory CD4+ T cells sorted from blood. Stated subset: CD45RA-negative fraction. The clonotype comes from a man aged 18 to 30 in good health. For the CDR3, the DNA is TGTGCCTGGAGCCTAGGGGGACTTAGTCGAAACACCATATATTTT. Translated, it gives CAWSLGGLSRNTIYF.